This T cell receptor (beta chain) was sequenced during a study of CD8+CD57+ T cells in acquired aplastic anemia. Study details: Across the sorted CD4+ and CD8+ cells, DNA amounts averaged roughly 3.5 ug.

Trimming took 4 bases from V and 3 from J; bases not matched to a gene: 11. The CDR3 has 16 residues. Germline V lookup: CDR1 SGHRS, CDR2 YFSETQ. The template for TCR beta VDJ and CDR3 sequence profiling was genomic DNA. Using its own MiXCR run on the reads, TCRdb lists one record per CDR3 protein. Of under 150,000 distinct CDR3 sequences in the sample, about 40% are singletons; the top ten hold around 2.5%. In patients chosen for sequencing, flow cytometry had shown CD8+CD57+ cell expansion. The sequence came from a human donor with aplastic anemia. The sequenced sample was sorted CD4+, CD8+, or CD8+CD57+ T cells (not recorded which) from PBMCs. This rearrangement joins TRBV5-1 to TRBJ2-7; TRBD1 aligns across 9 bases. In DNA, the CDR3 is TGCGCCAGCAGCCTAACTTCGGGACAGGGTGGCTACGAGCAGTACTTC. As protein: CASSLTSGQGGYEQYF.